These 19 T cell receptor beta chains originate from one sample sequenced in a study of blood T cells in healthy people across ages. A sample-barcoded 5' primer and a J-beta primer mix were used in a second PCR of about 6 to 11 cycles. TCRdb redid the calling of the 5' RACE reads with MiXCR, one entry per CDR3 protein. The sample shows about 1.4 million distinct CDR3 sequences, 45% to 70% of them seen only once. The specimen sequenced was blood. The origin of the receptors is a young man in good health.

This clonotype turned up a few times. This chain links TRBV29-1 with TRBJ2-3; the D is unclear. V lost 6 bases and J lost 5, with 15 bases in between. CDR1 and CDR2 (germline): SQVTM, ANQGSEA. This CDR3 contains 13 residues. The CDR3 DNA is TGCAGCGTGGTGACCCCCGGCGGAGATACGCAGTATTTT. It is translated as CSVVTPGGDTQYF.

The V and J genes are TRBV20-1 and TRBJ2-5, with TRBD2 matching over 13 bases. Germline-derived CDR1 and CDR2 are DFQATT and SNEGSKA (reference sequence). V shed 3 bases, J shed 0 bases, and the junction held 7 bases outside the gene matches. The CDR3 loop spans 17 amino acids. This CDR3 is CSARTSGGLGYQETQYF. The CDR3 bases are TGCAGTGCTAGGACTAGCGGGGGGCTCGGGTACCAAGAGACCCAGTACTTC.

V gene TRBV9 combines with J gene TRBJ2-1, with 9 positions matching TRBD2. V dropped 0 bases and J dropped 0; count of bases not matched to a gene: 22. CDR3 size: 23 residues. The germline V gene encodes CDR1 SGDLS and CDR2 YYNGEE. The CDR3 sequence is CASSVVGGDRLAGASRSYNEQFF. The CDR3 DNA follows: TGTGCCAGCAGCGTAGTAGGTGGTGATCGGTTAGCGGGGGCTTCTCGCTCCTACAATGAGCAGTTCTTC.

As for this clonotype: A read error may produce the germline difference seen at one junction end. V is TRBV28 and J is TRBJ2-1; D is possibly TRBD1 (5 bases). The CDR3 is made up of 12 amino acids. Germline-derived CDR1 and CDR2 are MDHEN and SYDVKM. As DNA, the CDR3 is TGTGCCAGCAGTAGGACAAACCCCGAGCTGTTCTTC. Translation: CASSRTNPELFF.

The J gene is TRBJ2-5, the V gene TRBV28, with D uncertain. The V and J ends lost 5 bases and 2 bases respectively, with 12 bases between them. The CDR3 covers 14 residues. Per germline, CDR1 MDHEN and CDR2 SYDVKM. The CDR3 is CASSVSYEQETQYF. The CDR3 nucleotides read TGTGCCAGCAGTGTCAGTTATGAGCAAGAGACCCAGTACTTC.

The chain recombines TRBV29-1 with TRBJ2-2; D unclear. This CDR3 spans 11 amino acids. V was clipped by 5 bases and J by 6 bases, with 7 bases between them. CDR1 is SQVTM, CDR2 ANQGSEA, per germline. This chain's CDR3 is CSVKGSGELFF. The DNA of the CDR3 is TGCAGCGTTAAAGGTTCCGGGGAGCTGTTTTTT.

The chain links TRBV4-1 to TRBJ2-7; D gene ambiguous. Germline values: CDR1 MGHRA, CDR2 YSYEKL. The CDR3 contains 14 residues. The germline V and J ends were trimmed by 1 base and 2 bases, with 9 bases remaining between them. The chain's CDR3 is CASSQAGRTYEQYF. The DNA for the CDR3 is TGCGCCAGCAGCCAAGCGGGCAGAACCTACGAGCAGTACTTC.

The rearrangement joins TRBV20-1 to TRBJ1-6; D is perhaps TRBD1 (6 bases). V lost 1 base, J lost 6 bases, and 28 bases lay in between. The germline V gene has CDR1 DFQATT and CDR2 SNEGSKA (reference sequence). The CDR3 spans 20 residues. The CDR3 region has the DNA TGCAGTGCTAGAGGCCCTTTACCTGGGGGACAAGGCTTTACTAATTCACCCCTCCACTTT. Amino acids: CSARGPLPGGQGFTNSPLHF.

The chain combines TRBV9 with TRBJ1-2; D call uncertain. This CDR3 contains 13 residues. The germline gives CDR1 SGDLS, CDR2 YYNGEE. Trimming took off 4 bases at V and 0 bases at J, with 7 bases between the two ends. The CDR3 DNA is TGTGCCAGCAGCACGACAACTAACTATGGCTACACCTTC. It codes for CASSTTTNYGYTF.

This clonotype was seen a handful of times. The chain couples TRBV29-1 to TRBJ2-7, with D maybe TRBD1 (5 bases). The germline V gene has CDR1 SQVTM and CDR2 ANQGSEA. V dropped 4 bases and J dropped 0 bases, with 10 bases sitting between them. This CDR3 is built from 13 residues. CDR3 loop: CSVGTGHSYEQYF. The CDR3 coding sequence is TGCAGCGTTGGTACAGGACACTCCTACGAGCAGTACTTC.

This clonotype was observed a few times. The chain recombines TRBV2 with TRBJ2-7; D uncertain. The CDR3 consists of 15 residues. Germline V gives CDR1 SNHLY, CDR2 FYNNEI. Trimming stripped 0 bases from V and 2 bases from J, with 11 bases between. CDR3 DNA sequence: TGTGCCAGCAGTGAAGCGCATCAGGACCCCTACGAGCAGTACTTC. Amino acids: CASSEAHQDPYEQYF.

The genes are TRBV18 and TRBJ1-2; D is uncertain. This CDR3 spans 12 amino acids. V lost 3 bases and J lost 6, with 8 bases in between. The germline V gene encodes CDR1 KGHSH and CDR2 LQKENI. CDR3 sequence reads: CASSPDVDGYTF. In DNA form, the CDR3 reads TGTGCCAGCTCACCGGATGTGGATGGCTACACCTTC.

This sequence joins TRBV20-1 and TRBJ2-7; possible D gene TRBD1, 5 bases. Looked up from germline, CDR1 is DFQATT and CDR2 is SNEGSKA (reference sequence). The germline V and J ends were trimmed by 6 bases and 0 bases, with 12 bases remaining between them. CDR3 length: 13 residues. CDR3 sequence (DNA): TGCAGTGCGCGGCGACAGAGCTCCTACGAGCAGTACTTC. This sequence encodes CSARRQSSYEQYF.

The V and J genes are TRBV28 and TRBJ2-7; perhaps TRBD2 as D (6 bases). The CDR3 has 14 amino acids. V lost 2 bases, J lost 6 bases, and 14 bases lay in between. The germline gives CDR1 MDHEN, CDR2 SYDVKM. The CDR3 DNA is TGTGCCAGCAGTTTACCTATGCGGGGCGGCGAGCAGTACTTC. It translates to CASSLPMRGGEQYF. The complete variable domain, with remaining parts taken from reference TRBV28 and TRBJ2-7, reads DVKVTQSSRYLVKRTGEKVFLECVQDMDHENMFWYRQDPGLGLRLIYFSYDVKMKEKGDIPEGYSVSREKKERFSLILESASTNQTSMYLCASSLPMRGGEQYFGPGTRLTVT.

This sequence joins TRBV7-9 and TRBJ1-4; TRBD1 might be the D (5 bases). CDR3 size: 17 residues. CDR1 and CDR2 (germline): SEHNR, FQNEAQ (reference sequence). Trimming left V 5 bases short and J 4 bases short, with 20 bases between. CDR3 amino acids: CASSPPTGGRDNEKLFF. The CDR3 nucleotides are TGTGCCAGCAGCCCACCTACCGGGGGGAGAGATAATGAAAAACTGTTTTTT.

The chain uses TRBV20-1 and TRBJ2-5; 8 nucleotides agree with TRBD1. The germline V gene encodes CDR1 DFQATT and CDR2 SNEGSKA (reference sequence). The CDR3 loop spans 12 amino acids. The CDR3 sequence: CSARISTGGQYF. CDR3 DNA sequence: TGCAGCGCCCGGATCTCAACAGGGGGGCAGTACTTC.

As for this clonotype: One junction end disagrees with the germline gene, perhaps due to a read error. The chain employs TRBV28 and TRBJ2-5; TRBD1 matches 7 bases. Germline V gene lookup returns CDR1 MDHEN and CDR2 SYDVKM. This CDR3 has 16 residues. The CDR3 bases are TGTGCCAGCGGTATCAACAGGGGTTTATTTCTAGAGACCCAGAACTTC. Its translation: CASGINRGLFLETQNF.

There are a few counts of this clonotype. The chain is built from TRBV5-1 and TRBJ2-7; D not certain. The CDR3 spans 14 residues. Germline-derived CDR1 and CDR2 are SGHRS and YFSETQ. V lost 3 bases, J lost 3 bases, and 13 bases lay in between. The CDR3 bases are TGCGCCAGCAGCTACGAAGGCCAGCACTACGAGCAGTACTTC. Protein product: CASSYEGQHYEQYF.

This clonotype has just a few counts. The rearrangement uses TRBV5-1 and TRBJ1-1, with 9 bases fitting TRBD1. From germline, CDR1 is SGHRS and CDR2 YFSETQ. The CDR3 contains 14 residues. The V gene end was trimmed by 4 bases and the J gene end by 3 bases; junction bases not matched to a gene: 4. The CDR3 loop reads CASSKQGADTEAFF. The CDR3 nucleotides are TGCGCCAGCAGCAAACAGGGGGCTGACACTGAAGCTTTCTTT.